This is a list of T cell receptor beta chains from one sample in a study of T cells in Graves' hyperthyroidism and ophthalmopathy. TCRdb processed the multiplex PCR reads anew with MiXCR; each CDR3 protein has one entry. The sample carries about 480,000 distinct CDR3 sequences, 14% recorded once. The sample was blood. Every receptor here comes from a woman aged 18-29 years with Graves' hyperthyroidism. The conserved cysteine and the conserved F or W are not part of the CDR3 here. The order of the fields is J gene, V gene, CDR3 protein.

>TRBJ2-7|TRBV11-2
ASSLESGEIYEQY
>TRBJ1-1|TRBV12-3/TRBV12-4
ASSFGTGIGRPEAF
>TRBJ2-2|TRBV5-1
ASSVPSGSNTGELF
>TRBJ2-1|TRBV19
ATDGRPVYNEQF
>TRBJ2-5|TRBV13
ASSLHGWYQETQY
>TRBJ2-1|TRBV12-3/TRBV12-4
ASSLSGAHEQF
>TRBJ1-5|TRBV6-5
ASSYVDYSNQPQH
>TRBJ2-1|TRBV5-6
ASSLGRIEQF
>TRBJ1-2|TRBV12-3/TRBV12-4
ASSFSGTNYGYT
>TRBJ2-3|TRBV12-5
ASGLGLLAVRGDTQY
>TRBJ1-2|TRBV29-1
SVEARFGGYT
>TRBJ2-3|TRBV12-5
ASGPRSGTATDTQY
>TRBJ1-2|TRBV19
ASSIPTGGNGYT
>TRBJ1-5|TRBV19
ASTLGRGNSNQPQH
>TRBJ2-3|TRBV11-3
ASSHYSGVADTQY
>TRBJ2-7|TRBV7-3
ASSAHRDDEQY
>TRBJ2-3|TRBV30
AWSVLGVDTQY
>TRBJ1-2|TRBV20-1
SARGTETYGYT
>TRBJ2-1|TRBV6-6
ASSYSSSGRIDEQF
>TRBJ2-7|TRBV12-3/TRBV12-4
ASTSLDSNGPYEQY
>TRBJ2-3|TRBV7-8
ASSTGTALGTDTQY
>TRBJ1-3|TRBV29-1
SVVTPRDTIY
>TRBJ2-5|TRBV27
ASSLRQDIETQY